This TCR beta chain was retrieved from a study of CD8 T cells in Susac syndrome. The length of the CDR3 is 15 residues. The V gene's germline CDR1 is SGHRS and CDR2 YFSETQ. V lost 0 bases, J lost 8 bases, and 15 bases lay in between. Sequencing of TCR beta was performed on blood CD8+ and CD4+ T cells. RNA amounts of roughly 0.5 to 1 ug underwent reverse transcription with random hexamers. TCRdb used MiXCR to reprocess the immunoSEQ multiplex PCR reads, holding one entry per CDR3 protein. Of roughly 300,000 distinct CDR3 sequences in the sample, about 85% are singletons; the top ten hold 0.11%. The chain joins TRBV5-1 to TRBJ2-4; D may be TRBD1 or TRBD2 (7 bases each). The sample comprised CD8+ T cells from PBMCs. The sequence derives from a human donor with multiple sclerosis. Here the CDR3 reads CASSLEGAGVDIQYF. The CDR3 DNA reads TGCGCCAGCAGCTTGGAGGGGGCGGGAGTTGACATTCAGTACTTC.